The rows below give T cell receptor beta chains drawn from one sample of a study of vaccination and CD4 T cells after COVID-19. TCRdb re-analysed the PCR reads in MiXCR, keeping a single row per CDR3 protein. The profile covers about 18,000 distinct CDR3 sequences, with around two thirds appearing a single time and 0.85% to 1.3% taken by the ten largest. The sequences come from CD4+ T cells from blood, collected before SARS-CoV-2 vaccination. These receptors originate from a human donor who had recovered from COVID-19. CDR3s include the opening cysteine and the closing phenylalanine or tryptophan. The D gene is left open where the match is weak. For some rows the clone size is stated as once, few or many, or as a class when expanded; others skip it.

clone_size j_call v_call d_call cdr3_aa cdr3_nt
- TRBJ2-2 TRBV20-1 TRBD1 CSAREPGQGAQGELFF TGCAGTGCTAGAGAACCGGGACAGGGGGCGCAGGGGGAGCTGTTTTTT
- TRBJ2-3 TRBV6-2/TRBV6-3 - CASTWRAQNTQYF TGTGCCAGCACCTGGAGGGCCCAGAATACGCAGTATTTT
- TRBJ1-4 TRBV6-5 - CASSLGQREEKLFF TGTGCCAGCAGTTTAGGGCAACGGGAGGAAAAACTGTTTTTT
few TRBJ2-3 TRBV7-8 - CASSLASRTDTQYF TGTGCCAGCAGCTTAGCTTCCAGAACAGATACGCAGTATTTT
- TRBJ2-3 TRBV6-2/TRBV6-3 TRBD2 CASGYTAGGVTDTQYF TGTGCCAGCGGTTACACTGCGGGGGGGGTCACAGATACGCAGTATTTT
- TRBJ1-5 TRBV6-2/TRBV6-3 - CASTDGNNQPQHF TGTGCCAGCACGGACGGGAACAATCAGCCCCAGCATTTT
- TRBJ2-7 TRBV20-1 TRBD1 CSASYGTGGGYEQYF TGCAGTGCTAGTTACGGGACAGGGGGCGGCTACGAGCAGTACTTC
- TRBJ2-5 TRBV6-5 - CASSYSPWSETQYF TGTGCCAGCAGTTACTCTCCCTGGTCGGAGACCCAGTACTTC
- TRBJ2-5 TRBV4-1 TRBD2 CASSQDSFSAGGAETQYF TGCGCCAGCAGCCAAGATTCCTTTTCAGCGGGAGGGGCGGAGACCCAGTACTTC
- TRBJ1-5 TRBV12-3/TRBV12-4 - CASKGRANQPRHF TGTGCCAGCAAGGGCAGGGCTAATCAGCCCCGGCATTTT
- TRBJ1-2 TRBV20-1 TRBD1 CSADNRGGSGYGYTF TGCAGTGCTGATAACAGGGGAGGTTCGGGCTATGGCTACACCTTC
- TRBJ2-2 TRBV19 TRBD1 CATKFDRGHTGELFF TGTGCCACCAAATTCGACAGGGGTCACACCGGGGAGCTGTTTTTT
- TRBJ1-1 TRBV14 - CASSPGVGYTEAFF TGTGCCAGCAGCCCGGGGGTCGGGTACACTGAAGCTTTCTTT
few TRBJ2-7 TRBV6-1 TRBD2 CASRRDYGAEQYF TGTGCCAGCAGGCGGGACTACGGAGCCGAGCAGTACTTC
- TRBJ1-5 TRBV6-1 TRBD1 CASSRRTGDALSNQPQHF TGTGCCAGCAGTCGTCGGACAGGGGACGCCCTGAGCAATCAGCCCCAGCATTTT
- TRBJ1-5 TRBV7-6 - CASSLSSAEPQHF TGTGCCAGCAGCTTAAGTTCCGCTGAGCCCCAGCATTTT
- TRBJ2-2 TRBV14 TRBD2 CASSQLGLAGFGELFF TGTGCCAGCAGCCAACTGGGACTAGCGGGCTTTGGGGAGCTGTTTTTT
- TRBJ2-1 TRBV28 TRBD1 CASPPVRTGAYNEQFF TGTGCCAGCCCCCCCGTAAGGACAGGAGCCTACAATGAGCAGTTCTTC
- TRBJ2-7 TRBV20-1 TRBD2 CSANRASGTYEQYF TGCAGTGCTAATCGGGCTAGCGGAACCTACGAGCAGTACTTC
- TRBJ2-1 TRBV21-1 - CASSKAREGHNEQFF TGTGCCAGCAGCAAAGCACGGGAGGGCCACAATGAGCAGTTCTTC
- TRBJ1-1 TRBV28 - CASTLAPGRSEAFF TGTGCCAGCACCCTCGCCCCGGGCAGGTCTGAAGCTTTCTTT
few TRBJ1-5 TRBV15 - CATSREPRLPQHF TGTGCCACCAGCAGAGAGCCTAGGTTGCCCCAGCATTTT
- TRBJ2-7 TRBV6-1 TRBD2 CASKGGTSLLEQYF TGTGCCAGCAAGGGGGGGACTAGCCTCCTCGAGCAGTACTTC
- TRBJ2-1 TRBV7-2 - CASSSPRNGRSSYNEQFF TGTGCCAGCAGCTCGCCAAGGAATGGTAGGTCCTCCTACAATGAGCAGTTCTTC
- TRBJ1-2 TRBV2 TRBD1 CASRASGTGANGYTF TGTGCCAGCAGAGCCTCGGGGACAGGGGCGAATGGCTACACCTTC
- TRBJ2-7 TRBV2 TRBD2 CASSKVAGEVEQYF TGTGCCAGCTCCAAGGTAGCGGGAGAGGTCGAGCAGTACTTC
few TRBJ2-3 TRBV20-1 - CSARDLQGPSTDTQYF TGCAGTGCTAGAGATCTACAGGGACCTAGCACAGATACGCAGTATTTT
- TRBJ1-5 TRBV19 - CASIDSPSNQPQHF TGTGCCAGTATCGACAGTCCCAGCAATCAGCCCCAGCATTTT
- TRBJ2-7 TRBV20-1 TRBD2 CSARNGRAAYEQYF TGCAGTGCTAGAAACGGGAGGGCGGCCTACGAGCAGTACTTC
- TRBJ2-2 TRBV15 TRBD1 CATRGGWGTGELFF TGTGCCACCAGAGGGGGCTGGGGCACCGGGGAGCTGTTTTTT
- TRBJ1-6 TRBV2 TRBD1 CASSDLGQANSPLHF TGTGCCAGCAGTGATCTCGGACAGGCTAATTCACCCCTCCACTTT